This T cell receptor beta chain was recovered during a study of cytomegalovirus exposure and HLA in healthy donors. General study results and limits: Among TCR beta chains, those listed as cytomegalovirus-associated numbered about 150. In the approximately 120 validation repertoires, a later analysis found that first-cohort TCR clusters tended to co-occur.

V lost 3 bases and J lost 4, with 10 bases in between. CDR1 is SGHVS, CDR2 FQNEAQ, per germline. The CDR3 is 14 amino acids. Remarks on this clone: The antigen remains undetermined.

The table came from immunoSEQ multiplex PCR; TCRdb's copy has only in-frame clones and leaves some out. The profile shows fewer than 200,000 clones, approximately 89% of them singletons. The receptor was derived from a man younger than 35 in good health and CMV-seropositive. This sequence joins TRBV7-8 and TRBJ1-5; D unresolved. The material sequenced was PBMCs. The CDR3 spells CASSFGPRNQPQHF. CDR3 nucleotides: TGTGCCAGCAGCTTTGGCCCGAGGAATCAGCCCCAGCATTTT.